The 24 T cell receptor beta chains listed next were all sequenced from one sample in a study of shared clonotypes between healthy human individuals. The assay was immunoSEQ multiplex PCR, and TCRdb's table has in-frame clones only and misses some. The sample carries some 2,000,000 clones, around 95% recorded once. The specimen was naive CD4+ T cells sorted from blood. The subset was: CD45RA+ positively selected. The receptors were sampled from a man aged 18-30 years in good health.

The rearrangement links TRBV5-4 to TRBJ2-7; tentative D call: TRBD1 (5 bases). The germline V gene has CDR1 SGHNT and CDR2 YYREEE (reference sequence). The CDR3 extends over 13 amino acids. The V end was cut by 4 bases, the J end by 2 bases, with 10 bases between. The CDR3 sequence is CASSDDRAYEQYF. The CDR3 region has the DNA TGTGCCAGCAGCGACGACAGAGCCTACGAGCAGTACTTC.

Comments on this clone: An end of the junction differs from the germline gene, which may be a read error. The chain couples TRBV2 to TRBJ2-3; D gene ambiguous. Germline CDR1 reads SNHLY; CDR2 reads FYNNEI. The CDR3 has 10 amino acids. The CDR3 loop is CASSVDTQYF. Written as DNA, the CDR3 is TGTGCTAGCAGCGTAGATACGCAGTATTTT.

The chain has TRBV12-5 and TRBJ1-2; D gene unclear. Germline CDR1 is LGHNT and CDR2 is FRNRAP. The CDR3 covers 14 residues. Trimming took off 2 bases at V and 4 bases at J, with 11 bases between the two ends. CDR3 bases: TGTGCTAGTGGTTTGTCGGGCCTTGGCTATGGCTACACCTTC. Amino acid sequence: CASGLSGLGYGYTF.

The J gene is TRBJ1-1, the V gene TRBV5-1; no reliable D call. V was trimmed by 4 bases and J by 6 bases, leaving 16 bases between them. Germline assignment: CDR1 SGHRS and CDR2 YFSETQ. The CDR3 has 14 amino acids. CDR3 loop: CASSPLRAGSEAFF. The CDR3 coding sequence is TGCGCCAGCAGCCCCCTACGGGCGGGATCTGAAGCTTTCTTT.

This clone showed up just a few times. The same CDR3 arises from other DNA sequences in this sample as well. V usage is TRBV19 and J usage is TRBJ1-5, with D perhaps matching TRBD1 (6 bases). Trimming pared 6 bases from V and 6 bases from J, leaving 12 bases between. Per the germline V gene, CDR1 is LNHDA and CDR2 is SQIVND (reference sequence). There are 13 residues in the CDR3. The CDR3 reads CASSTQGAQPQHF. DNA for the CDR3: TGTGCCAGTAGCACACAGGGAGCTCAGCCCCAGCATTTT.

Points on this clone: The same CDR3 arises from other DNA sequences in this sample as well. CDR3 in DNA: TGTGCCAGCAGTGAAGGACAGGGTGGCCAGCCCCAGCATTTT. It codes for CASSEGQGGQPQHF. J is TRBJ1-5 and V is TRBV2; 7 bases map to TRBD1. Germline trimming cut 1 base from V and 7 bases from J; bases unmatched to any gene: 4. CDR3 length equals 14 residues. Germline V gene data show CDR1 as SNHLY and CDR2 as FYNNEI. Full variable domain (rest looked up from reference TRBV2 and TRBJ1-5): EPEVTQTPSHQVTQMGQEVILRCVPISNHLYFYWYRQILGQKVEFLVSFYNNEISEKSEIFDDQFSVERPDGSNFTLKIRSTKLEDSAMYFCASSEGQGGQPQHFGDGTRLSIL.

About this clone itself: An end of the junction does not agree with germline; a read error may underlie this. This chain uses TRBV25-1 with TRBJ2-7; D is unresolved. CDR3 length equals 13 residues. The germline gives CDR1 MGHDK, CDR2 SYGVNS. The CDR3 DNA follows: TGTGCCAGCAGTGAATTGGAGTCAGGTCGATATACCTTC. Translated: CASSELESGRYTF.

This chain joins TRBV11-2 and TRBJ1-5; tentative D call: TRBD1 (6 bases). Trimming removed 4 bases from V and 3 bases from J, with 13 bases in between. Germline-derived CDR1 and CDR2 are SGHAT and FQNNGV. The CDR3 consists of 15 residues. The CDR3 nucleotides read TGTGCCAGCAGCTCTAGTGGACAGAACAATCAGCCCCAGCATTTT. This encodes CASSSSGQNNQPQHF.

This rearrangement joins TRBV11-2 to TRBJ2-7, with a tentative D call TRBD2 (6 bases). CDR1 is SGHAT and CDR2 is FQNNGV in the germline V gene. The CDR3 covers 15 residues. V lost 5 bases to trimming and J lost 8 bases, with 22 bases between them. The CDR3: CASSLGPSEKRKQYF. CDR3 bases: TGTGCCAGCAGCCTAGGGCCTAGCGAGAAGCGTAAGCAGTACTTC.

The rearrangement links TRBV30 to TRBJ2-2; no definite D call. The CDR3 sequence is 13 residues long. The V gene's germline CDR1 is GTSNPN and CDR2 SVGIG (reference sequence). The germline V and J ends were trimmed by 5 bases and 4 bases, with 11 bases remaining between them. CDR3 sequence: CAWGKRLTGELFF. The CDR3 region has the DNA TGTGCCTGGGGAAAACGACTCACCGGGGAGCTGTTTTTT.

This clone has only one observation. At the DNA level, this CDR3 is encoded by other sequences in the same sample as well. The chain links TRBV19 to TRBJ1-3; no reliable D call. Trimming took 9 bases from V and 0 from J, leaving 9 bases between them. CDR1 and CDR2 from the germline V gene are LNHDA and SQIVND (reference sequence). The CDR3 has 13 residues. The CDR3 here is CASSVSSGNTIYF. The CDR3 DNA reads as TGTGCCAGCTCCGTTTCCTCTGGAAACACCATATATTTT. Combining the CDR3 with reference TRBV19 and TRBJ1-3 gives the whole variable domain DGGITQSPKYLFRKEGQNVTLSCEQNLNHDAMYWYRQDPGQGLRLIYYSQIVNDFQKGDIAEGYSVSREKKESFPLTVTSAQKNPTAFYLCASSVSSGNTIYFGEGSWLTVV.

The V call is TRBV25-1, the J call TRBJ2-7; TRBD1 or TRBD2 may be the D gene (5 bases each). Per the germline V gene, CDR1 is MGHDK and CDR2 is SYGVNS. V was trimmed by 3 bases and J by 2 bases, leaving 11 bases between them. This CDR3 spans 14 amino acids. CDR3 in DNA: TGTGCCAGCAGTGATGGGATGGGGGCCTACGAGCAGTACTTC. Translating it yields CASSDGMGAYEQYF.

The rearrangement links TRBV4-1 to TRBJ1-5, with 10 bases fitting TRBD1. Trimming at V came to 2 bases and at J to 2 bases, leaving 6 bases not matched to a gene. Per germline, CDR1 MGHRA and CDR2 YSYEKL. This CDR3 is 17 amino acids long. The DNA of the CDR3 is TGCGCCAGCAGCCAAACCCGGGACAGGGGCGGCAATCAGCCCCAGCATTTT. Its protein is CASSQTRDRGGNQPQHF.

To note about this clone: Different DNA sequences within this sample yield the same CDR3. The V call is TRBV6-5, the J call TRBJ2-7; 9 positions match TRBD1. Germline V CDR1 and CDR2: MNHEY, SVGAGI. V lost 5 bases, J lost 5 bases, and 7 bases stayed unmatched. The CDR3 contains 14 residues. Here the CDR3 reads CASSRGQGGHEQYF. CDR3 nucleotide sequence: TGTGCCAGCAGTCGGGGACAGGGAGGCCACGAGCAGTACTTC.

The chain joins TRBV7-2 to TRBJ1-4; D possibly corresponds to TRBD1 (5 bases). The CDR3 runs 16 residues. Trimming stripped 3 bases from V and 5 bases from J, with 16 bases between. CDR1 and CDR2 from the germline V gene are SGHTA and FQGNSA. The CDR3 sequence: CASSFRRGAPNEKLFF. The CDR3 DNA is TGTGCCAGCAGCTTCCGCCGAGGGGCCCCAAATGAAAAACTGTTTTTT.

This chain links TRBV28 with TRBJ1-2; 11 nucleotides agree with TRBD1. This CDR3 is built from 16 residues. Per the germline V gene, CDR1 is MDHEN and CDR2 is SYDVKM. With V trimmed by 1 base and J by 4 bases, 5 bases remained unmatched. As DNA, the CDR3 is TGTGCCAGCAGTTTATTTGGACAGGGGGCTGCCTATGGCTACACCTTC. This codes for CASSLFGQGAAYGYTF.

The V and J genes are TRBV2 and TRBJ2-5; the D gene is possibly TRBD1 (5 bases). Trimming shortened V by 8 bases and J by 4 bases, and 11 bases separated the two germline ends. The CDR3 is made up of 12 amino acids. Germline CDR1 and CDR2: SNHLY and FYNNEI. The CDR3 DNA is TGTGCCAGCGCCAGGGTGGTAGAGACCCAGTACTTC. It specifies CASARVVETQYF.

The rearrangement uses TRBV11-2 and TRBJ1-4; no firm D call. The CDR3 length is 17 residues. V was pared by 6 bases and J by 7 bases, with 24 bases between. Germline loops: CDR1 SGHAT, CDR2 FQNNGV. The CDR3 DNA sequence: TGTGCCAGCAGGGAAGGGCGGTACTCCTTCGAGGTTGAAAAACTGTTTTTT. This sequence encodes CASREGRYSFEVEKLFF.

J is TRBJ2-6 and V is TRBV7-2; D uncertain. The V gene's germline CDR1 is SGHTA and CDR2 FQGNSA. The V gene lost 5 bases and the J gene lost 2 bases, with 10 bases spanning the gap. The CDR3 has 15 amino acids. The CDR3 reads CASSLTETGANVLTF. In DNA, the CDR3 is TGTGCCAGCAGCCTAACTGAAACTGGGGCCAACGTCCTGACTTTC.

This clone occurred once. The chain carries TRBV7-2 and TRBJ2-2, with D possibly being TRBD2 (6 bases). V shed 5 bases and J shed 6 bases, with 13 bases lying between them. The length of the CDR3 is 14 residues. Germline V gene lookup returns CDR1 SGHTA and CDR2 FQGNSA. The CDR3: CASSPRGGAGELFF. The DNA for the CDR3 is TGTGCCAGCAGCCCCCGTGGAGGGGCCGGGGAGCTGTTTTTT.

This rearrangement joins TRBV5-1 to TRBJ1-1, with D possibly TRBD1 on 6 matching bases. The CDR3 is 13 amino acids. Germline CDR1 and CDR2: SGHRS and YFSETQ. V was clipped by 5 bases and J by 4 bases, with 12 bases between them. The CDR3 spells CASRPGVLTEAFF. CDR3 DNA sequence: TGCGCCAGCAGGCCAGGGGTCCTCACTGAAGCTTTCTTT.

The rearrangement joins TRBV7-9 to TRBJ1-5; 10 positions match TRBD1. CDR1 is SEHNR and CDR2 is FQNEAQ in the germline V gene (reference sequence). V lost 6 bases, J lost 2 bases, and 4 bases stayed unmatched. This CDR3 has 15 residues. CDR3 region: CASSPGTGGNQPQHF. CDR3 bases: TGTGCCAGCAGTCCCGGGACAGGGGGCAATCAGCCCCAGCATTTT.

Points on this clone: This specimen includes other DNA sequences encoding the same CDR3. This chain uses TRBV2 with TRBJ2-7, with 9 positions matching TRBD2. Germline assignment: CDR1 SNHLY and CDR2 FYNNEI. The J segment lost 2 bases and the V segment lost 5 bases, leaving 7 bases of the junction unmatched. The CDR3 covers 15 residues. CDR3 nucleotide sequence: TGTGCCAGCAGTCAAAGACTAGCGGTTACCTACGAGCAGTACTTC. The encoded protein is CASSQRLAVTYEQYF.

The chain recombines TRBV7-2 with TRBJ1-3; D gene ambiguous. The CDR3 contains 15 residues. Germline V gene data show CDR1 as SGHTA and CDR2 as FQGNSA. The V gene lost 4 bases and the J gene lost 2 bases, with 12 bases spanning the gap. This CDR3 is CASSSMPFTGNTIYF. CDR3 coding DNA: TGTGCCAGCAGCTCTATGCCGTTCACTGGAAACACCATATATTTT.